This T cell receptor beta chain was sequenced during a study of human T cells and chemical hapten exposure. Across the study: Mostly female, the patients presented with alopecia areata, totalis or universalis. The study, taken as a whole, reports: No change in TCRs above 1 in 1000 frequency was produced by DPC sensitization.

Each CDR3 protein gets one entry after TCRdb re-called the RACE reads with MiXCR. In the table there are approximately 340,000 distinct CDR3 sequences, under 9% of which are singletons. This CDR3 has 13 amino acids. V was clipped by 4 bases and J by 0 bases, with 6 bases between them. The germline gives CDR1 MNHEY, CDR2 SVGAGI. In its sample, this clonotype was seen many times. Its antigen is currently unknown. Time point: patch test 1, 2 weeks after DPC sensitization. This sample's treatment: therapeutic diphenylcyclopropenone sensitization with weekly scalp DPC. Material: whole blood, obtained in connection with sensitization to the hapten diphenylcyclopropenone (DPC). This clonotype was obtained from a woman aged 18-29 years with alopecia areata. Some clones in this sample may be carry-over from other donors' samples. The chain recombines TRBV6-5 with TRBJ1-1, with D possibly TRBD1 on 5 matching bases. The CDR3 region is CASSLTVNTEAFF. Written as DNA, the CDR3 is TGTGCCAGCAGTTTGACAGTGAACACTGAAGCTTTCTTT.